This TCR beta chain was identified during a study of identical twins (dated by TCRdb to between 2015 and 2016). Looking at the study overall: The study deep-sequenced TCR alpha and beta repertoires from monozygotic twins, unrelated adults of various ages and cord blood to test whether fetal clonotypes persist. To rule out contamination, replicate twin experiments were performed at different times with different library preparation protocols.

The investigation overall reported the following: Zero-insertion analyses could be partly confounded by invariant T cells such as MAIT and iNKT, though diverse VJ usage argued against such confounding for most clonotypes. Out-of-frame TCR alpha sharing in monozygotic twins was systematically underestimated by recombination models, whereas sharing between unrelated individuals was in agreement with the recombination models. Because the same donors could not be followed over many years, the conclusions depended on cross-sectional statistical analysis. The excess sharing between twins in beta out-of-frame sequences was weaker because fewer shared sequences reduced the signal-to-noise ratio. Fewer insertions were carried by abundant cord blood beta clonotypes; a weaker similar trend was observed in young adult naive repertoires, while no such trend was observed in memory repertoires. Compared with coincidental sharing between unrelated individuals, an excess of low generation-probability sequences was observed among out-of-frame TCR alpha sequences shared between twins.

Deletion took 4 bases off V and 3 bases off J, with a span of 12 bases between the germline ends. CDR1 is given as SEHNR and CDR2 as FQNEAQ, both from the germline V gene (reference sequence). From its cysteine to its phenylalanine, the CDR3 spans 14 amino acids. Just the 42-base CDR3 DNA is kept, in frame starting at base 1. Libraries were made using 5' RACE. This sample was sequenced with an Illumina HiSeq 2000. A universal primer binding site was introduced by template switching, and a unique molecular identifier was present in the final cDNA, enabling accurate counting of TCR cDNA molecules. Specific primers in the conserved constant-segment region were used to synthesize first-strand cDNA for TCR alpha and beta chains. To control for contamination, every cDNA library carried two barcodes: a SMART-Mk sample barcode plus Illumina barcodes. TruSeq adapter sequences and Illumina sample barcodes were added in two successive PCR steps. The TCR alpha and beta cDNA libraries were sequenced on the Illumina HiSeq platform using custom primers. The study's processing was this. Raw reads were processed with MiGEC to extract unique molecular identifiers, and MiXCR was used to determine CDR3 positions. Recombination models were inferred per individual with the repgenHMM and IGoR tools using an EM algorithm. The tcR package in R was used for shared clonotype analysis, with sharing normalized by the product of cloneset sizes. Out-of-frame nonproductive sequences were analyzed to study raw recombination free of thymic and clonal selection effects. The public reads were reanalyzed by TCRdb: fastp trimming at Q25, MiXCR alignment, in-frame beta chains only. A single entry per CDR3 protein holds the most common genes and DNA from its merged rows. The V and J calls shown here were made by TCRdb, not taken from the authors' results. This sample is represented by 350,000 to 450,000 distinct CDR3 sequences; approximately 17% of them were singletons. The ten most abundant clones make up around 12% of the sample.

Only healthy Caucasian donors were included. Three unrelated non-twin adults were also sequenced: a male aged 18 to 30, a male aged 50 to 60 and a female aged 50 to 60. Miltenyi CD45RO+ enrichment and human naive T-cell isolation kits were used to isolate memory (CD45RO+) and naive T cells from PBMC. A remark on this clonotype: The antigen it binds to is not known. No much larger clone is present one base from it, and per-base qualities are unavailable.

Sequencing used naive T cells sorted from blood. The sample's cell subset or site label is to be understood as: cells isolated with a human naive T-cell isolation kit. Recombination joined TRBV7-9 with TRBJ2-5; the D gene cannot be resolved reliably. The sequence was obtained from a man aged 45-60 years in good health. The DNA sequence reads TGTGCCAGCAGCTCCTGGTGGAAAAAAGAGACCCAGTACTTC. It encodes CASSSWWKKETQYF.